One and the same sample provided the 22 T cell receptor beta chains below, sequenced in a study of cytomegalovirus exposure and HLA in healthy donors. PCR involved 60 Vbeta and 13 Jbeta primers. Clones were sequenced by immunoSEQ multiplex PCR, and TCRdb holds only the in-frame ones, with some missing. The data include 100,000 to 150,000 clones; the top ten clones carry approximately 1.7%. The sample was PBMCs. Receptor source: a woman aged 40 to 49 in good health and CMV-seropositive.

For this clone: Other DNA sequences in this specimen translate into the identical CDR3. V is TRBV5-6 and J is TRBJ2-7; D might be TRBD1 (6 bases). This CDR3 spans 16 amino acids. CDR1 is SGHDT and CDR2 is YYEEEE in the germline V gene. Trimming pared 0 bases from V and 4 bases from J, leaving 17 bases between. The CDR3 protein is CASSLGPRQGIYEQYF. For the CDR3, the DNA is TGTGCCAGCAGCTTGGGCCCTCGGCAGGGGATATACGAGCAGTACTTC.

In regard to this clone: At one end the junction does not follow the germline gene, possibly because of a read error. V gene TRBV27 combines with J gene TRBJ2-7; 8 nucleotides align to TRBD2. Per germline, CDR1 MNHEY and CDR2 SMNVEV (reference sequence). The CDR3 has 15 amino acids. CDR3 sequence reads: CASSLSGGGLNEQYF. Written as DNA, the CDR3 is TGTGCCAGCAGTCTATCCGGCGGGGGGCTCAACGAGCAGTACTTC.

The chain links TRBV18 to TRBJ1-1, with 8 bases that match TRBD1. Germline CDR1 KGHSH, CDR2 LQKENI. V lost 3 bases and J lost 0; bases outside the gene matches: 3. The CDR3 totals 15 residues. The CDR3 reads CASSPLQGVNTEAFF. CDR3 in DNA: TGTGCCAGCTCACCCCTACAGGGGGTGAACACTGAAGCTTTCTTT.

The rearrangement joins TRBV7-3 to TRBJ1-1; 8 bases match TRBD1. Germline CDR1 SGHTA, CDR2 FQGTGA. The V and J ends lost 6 bases and 4 bases, in that order; junction bases with no gene match: 7. This CDR3 is 14 amino acids long. The DNA of the CDR3 is TGTGCCAGCAGGTCGGGACAGGTTATCACTGAAGCTTTCTTT. Its protein is CASRSGQVITEAFF.

V usage is TRBV7-8 and J usage is TRBJ2-1, with D possibly TRBD2 on 6 matching bases. CDR3 size: 13 residues. V was trimmed by 8 bases and J by 1 base, leaving 9 bases between them. Germline V gene lookup returns CDR1 SGHVS and CDR2 FQNEAQ. CDR3 loop: CASVTSSYNEQFF. CDR3 bases: TGTGCCAGCGTGACTAGTTCCTACAATGAGCAGTTCTTC. Full variable domain (rest looked up from reference TRBV7-8 and TRBJ2-1): GAGVSQSPRYKVAKRGQDVALRCDPISGHVSLFWYQQALGQGPEFLTYFQNEAQLDKSGLPSDRFFAERPEGSVSTLKIQRTQQEDSAVYLCASVTSSYNEQFFGPGTRLTVL.

J is TRBJ2-2 and V is TRBV19; 11 bases match TRBD2. The germline V gene encodes CDR1 LNHDA and CDR2 SQIVND (reference sequence). The length of the CDR3 is 16 residues. The V and J ends lost 3 bases and 2 bases, in that order; junction bases with no gene match: 2. The CDR3 protein is CASSIGLAGNTGELFF. The CDR3 nucleotides read TGTGCCAGTAGTATCGGACTAGCGGGCAACACCGGGGAGCTGTTTTTT.

The chain joins TRBV29-1 to TRBJ1-3; D gene unclear. Germline CDR1 is SQVTM and CDR2 is ANQGSEA. This CDR3 has 12 residues. The V end was cut by 2 bases, the J end by 4 bases, with 6 bases between. In nucleotides, the CDR3 is TGCAGCGTTGAAATAGCGGGAAACACCATATATTTT. This sequence encodes CSVEIAGNTIYF.

The chain recombines TRBV18 with TRBJ2-5; 8 bases fit TRBD2. Germline loops: CDR1 KGHSH, CDR2 LQKENI. V was clipped by 1 base and J by 4 bases; unmatched bases: 8. The CDR3 has 16 residues. In DNA, the CDR3 is TGTGCCAGCTCACCACGGGCTAGCGGGTCTGGAGAGACCCAGTACTTC. Its translation is CASSPRASGSGETQYF.

This chain uses TRBV19 with TRBJ2-5, with TRBD1 identical over 7 bases. The CDR3 consists of 12 residues. CDR1 and CDR2 from the germline V gene are LNHDA and SQIVND (reference sequence). Trimming cost V 8 bases and J 5 bases; bases outside gene matches: 5. CDR3 coding DNA: TGTGCCAGTGGACAGGTCTGGGAGACCCAGTACTTC. It encodes CASGQVWETQYF.

CDR3 residues: CASSSTSGRPYEQYF. CDR3 in DNA: TGTGCCAGCAGCTCAACTAGCGGGAGACCCTACGAGCAGTACTTC. The chain couples TRBV7-9 to TRBJ2-7; 11 bases match TRBD2. This CDR3 region has 15 residues. Germline CDR1 SEHNR, CDR2 FQNEAQ (reference sequence). With V trimmed by 4 bases and J by 2 bases, 4 bases remained unmatched.

The chain joins TRBV28 to TRBJ1-3, with D hard to call. The CDR3 spans 13 residues. The germline gives CDR1 MDHEN, CDR2 SYDVKM. The V gene lost 6 bases and the J gene lost 4 bases, with 10 bases spanning the gap. CDR3 in DNA: TGTGCCAGCAGCCTGGGCCCAGGAAACACCATATATTTT. This codes for CASSLGPGNTIYF.

The chain's CDR3 is CASSLGGGTNTEAFF. CDR3 in DNA: TGTGCCAGCAGCTTAGGGGGGGGTACTAACACTGAAGCTTTCTTT. This chain links TRBV7-3 with TRBJ1-1; perhaps TRBD1 as D (5 bases). The CDR3 spans 15 residues. CDR1 is SGHTA and CDR2 is FQGTGA in the germline V gene. V was trimmed by 2 bases and J by 2 bases, leaving 12 bases between them.

The chain employs TRBV7-9 and TRBJ2-7, with 8 nucleotides matching TRBD2. Germline CDR1 reads SEHNR; CDR2 reads FQNEAQ (reference sequence). V shed 3 bases and J 7 bases; nucleotides not matched to a gene: 11. The CDR3 is 15 residues long. CDR3 loop: CASSFSGTRFAEQYF. The CDR3 DNA reads TGTGCCAGCAGCTTTTCCGGGACTAGATTCGCTGAGCAGTACTTC. Full variable domain (remainder filled in from reference TRBV7-9 and TRBJ2-7): DTGVSQNPRHKITKRGQNVTFRCDPISEHNRLYWYRQTLGQGPEFLTYFQNEAQLEKSRLLSDRFSAERPKGSFSTLEIQRTEQGDSAMYLCASSFSGTRFAEQYFGPGTRLTVT.

The chain carries TRBV27 and TRBJ2-7; TRBD2 matches 9 bases. This CDR3 region has 13 residues. The V gene end was trimmed by 3 bases and the J gene end by 7 bases; junction bases not matched to a gene: 4. CDR1 and CDR2 (germline): MNHEY, SMNVEV (reference sequence). This CDR3 is CASSFRLAGEQYF. The DNA of the CDR3 is TGTGCCAGCAGTTTCAGGCTAGCGGGGGAGCAGTACTTC.

The gene calls are TRBV27 and TRBJ2-7; possibly TRBD2 for D (6 bases). V was shortened by 5 bases and J by 3 bases, with 20 bases between the two germline ends. Germline values: CDR1 MNHEY, CDR2 SMNVEV (reference sequence). The CDR3 loop spans 16 amino acids. In DNA form, the CDR3 reads TGTGCCAGCAGTCACGTTCGCGGCGGTAGCGGCTACGAGCAGTACTTC. It codes for CASSHVRGGSGYEQYF.

The chain joins TRBV9 to TRBJ2-2; D remains unclear. V gave up 4 bases and J gave up 4 bases, with 11 bases separating them. This CDR3 comprises 14 residues. Looked up from germline, CDR1 is SGDLS and CDR2 is YYNGEE. The CDR3 reads CASSPNVGTGELFF. In nucleotides, the CDR3 is TGTGCCAGCAGCCCAAACGTCGGCACCGGGGAGCTGTTTTTT.

This chain links TRBV30 with TRBJ1-1, with D possibly being TRBD1 (6 bases). Trimming took 4 bases from V and 2 from J, leaving 11 bases between them. The CDR3 runs 13 residues. The germline gives CDR1 GTSNPN, CDR2 SVGIG (reference sequence). In nucleotides, the CDR3 is TGTGCCTGGATAGAACAGGGTAACACTGAAGCTTTCTTT. It translates to CAWIEQGNTEAFF.

To note about this clone: A junction end diverges from the germline sequence, so it may reflect a read error. This sequence joins TRBV5-5 and TRBJ1-2; no definite D call. The CDR3 consists of 14 residues. Germline-derived CDR1 and CDR2 are SGHKS and YYEKEE (reference sequence). The CDR3 is CASSLEEVNDGYTF. The CDR3 bases are TGTGCCAGCAGCCTGGAGGAGGTTAACGATGGCTACACCTTC.

The V gene is TRBV27, the J gene TRBJ2-5; TRBD1 matches at 8 bases. V was pared by 3 bases and J by 1 base, with 4 bases of the junction left unmatched. Per the germline V gene, CDR1 is MNHEY and CDR2 is SMNVEV (reference sequence). This CDR3 has 15 residues. In DNA form, the CDR3 reads TGTGCCAGCAGTTTCAGTACAGGGGGCCAAGAGACCCAGTACTTC. Its translation is CASSFSTGGQETQYF.

This rearrangement joins TRBV29-1 to TRBJ2-5, with 7 bases lining up with TRBD1. CDR3 length equals 14 residues. The V segment lost 6 bases and the J segment 5 bases; nucleotides outside the gene matches: 12. Germline CDR1 reads SQVTM; CDR2 reads ANQGSEA. CDR3 loop: CSVTTNRGTETQYF. CDR3 DNA sequence: TGCAGCGTAACCACCAACAGGGGTACGGAGACCCAGTACTTC.

This rearrangement joins TRBV19 to TRBJ2-7, with D maybe TRBD2 (7 bases). The CDR3 sequence is 16 residues long. Between the trimmed V and J ends, which lost 1 base and 3 bases, there was a span of 16 bases. Per germline, CDR1 LNHDA and CDR2 SQIVND (reference sequence). This chain's CDR3 is CASSIVGGRGDYEQYF. The CDR3, as DNA: TGTGCCAGTAGTATAGTCGGGGGCCGGGGGGACTACGAGCAGTACTTC.

The rearrangement uses TRBV5-8 and TRBJ2-5; D may be TRBD1 (5 bases). The DNA matches TRBJ2-7 better at its end, which makes the J call doubtful. This CDR3 has 12 amino acids. Germline V gives CDR1 SGHTS, CDR2 YDEGEE. The CDR3 DNA sequence: TGTGCCAGCAGCTTAAGGGGTTACGAGCAGTACTTC. Protein product: CASSLRGYEQYF.